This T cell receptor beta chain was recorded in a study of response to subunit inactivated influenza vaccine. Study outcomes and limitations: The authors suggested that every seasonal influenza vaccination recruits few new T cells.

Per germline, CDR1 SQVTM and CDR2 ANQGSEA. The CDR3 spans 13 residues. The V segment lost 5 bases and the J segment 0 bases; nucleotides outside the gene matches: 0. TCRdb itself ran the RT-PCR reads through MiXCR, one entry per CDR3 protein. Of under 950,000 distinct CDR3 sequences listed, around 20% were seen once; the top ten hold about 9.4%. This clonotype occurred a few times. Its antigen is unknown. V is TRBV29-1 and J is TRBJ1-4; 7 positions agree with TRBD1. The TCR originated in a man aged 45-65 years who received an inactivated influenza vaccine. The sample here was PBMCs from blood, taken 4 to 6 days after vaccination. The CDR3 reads CSVTGATNEKLFF. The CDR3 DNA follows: TGCAGCGTTACAGGGGCAACTAATGAAAAACTGTTTTTT.